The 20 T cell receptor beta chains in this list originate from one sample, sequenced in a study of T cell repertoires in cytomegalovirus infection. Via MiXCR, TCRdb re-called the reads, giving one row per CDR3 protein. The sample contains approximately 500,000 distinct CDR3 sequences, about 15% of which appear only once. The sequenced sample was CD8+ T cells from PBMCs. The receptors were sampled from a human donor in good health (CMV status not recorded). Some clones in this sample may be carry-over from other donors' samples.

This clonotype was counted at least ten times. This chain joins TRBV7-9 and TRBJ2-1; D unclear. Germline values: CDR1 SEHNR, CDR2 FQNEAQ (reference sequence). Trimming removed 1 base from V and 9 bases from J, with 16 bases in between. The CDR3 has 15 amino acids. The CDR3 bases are TGTGCCAGCAGCTTAGGGTCATCATCAGATCCTGAGCAGTTCTTC. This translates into CASSLGSSSDPEQFF.

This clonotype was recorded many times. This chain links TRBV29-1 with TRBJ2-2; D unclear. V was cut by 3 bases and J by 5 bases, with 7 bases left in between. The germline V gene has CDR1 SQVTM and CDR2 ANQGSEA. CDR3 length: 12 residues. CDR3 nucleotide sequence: TGCAGCGTTGAGTTGCAGACCGGGGAGCTGTTTTTT. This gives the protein CSVELQTGELFF.

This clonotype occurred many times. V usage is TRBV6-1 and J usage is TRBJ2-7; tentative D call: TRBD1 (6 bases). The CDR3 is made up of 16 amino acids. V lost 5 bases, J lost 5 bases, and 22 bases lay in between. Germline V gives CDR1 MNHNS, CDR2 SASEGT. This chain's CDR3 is CASSTPGTQLPHEQYF. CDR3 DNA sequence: TGTGCCAGCAGTACACCCGGGACACAATTACCCCACGAGCAGTACTTC.

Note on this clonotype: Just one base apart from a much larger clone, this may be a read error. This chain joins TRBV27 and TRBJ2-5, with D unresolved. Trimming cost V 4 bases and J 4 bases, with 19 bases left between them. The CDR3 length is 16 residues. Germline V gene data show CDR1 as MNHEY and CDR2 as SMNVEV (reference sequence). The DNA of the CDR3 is TGTGCCAGCAGTTCCCAACTACAACCGACCCCAGAGACCCAGTACTTC. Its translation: CASSSQLQPTPETQYF.

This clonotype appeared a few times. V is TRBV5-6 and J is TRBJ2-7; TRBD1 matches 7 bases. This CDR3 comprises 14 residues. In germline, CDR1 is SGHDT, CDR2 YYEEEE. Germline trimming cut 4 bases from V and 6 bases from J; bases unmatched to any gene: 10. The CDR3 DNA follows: TGTGCCAGCAGCCTGACAGGGATTGCTATCGAGCAGTACTTC. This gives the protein CASSLTGIAIEQYF.

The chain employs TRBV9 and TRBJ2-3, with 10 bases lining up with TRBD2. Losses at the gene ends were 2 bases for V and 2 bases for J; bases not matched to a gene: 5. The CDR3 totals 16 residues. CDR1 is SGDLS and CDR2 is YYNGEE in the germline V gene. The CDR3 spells CASSVRAGGPTDTQYF. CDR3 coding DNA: TGTGCCAGCAGCGTCCGAGCGGGAGGGCCCACAGATACGCAGTATTTT.

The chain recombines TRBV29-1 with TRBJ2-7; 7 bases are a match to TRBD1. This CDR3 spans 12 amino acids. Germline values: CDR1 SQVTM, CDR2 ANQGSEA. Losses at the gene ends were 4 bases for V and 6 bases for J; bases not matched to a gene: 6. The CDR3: CSVGGQSGEQYF. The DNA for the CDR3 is TGCAGCGTTGGGGGACAGTCAGGCGAGCAGTACTTC.

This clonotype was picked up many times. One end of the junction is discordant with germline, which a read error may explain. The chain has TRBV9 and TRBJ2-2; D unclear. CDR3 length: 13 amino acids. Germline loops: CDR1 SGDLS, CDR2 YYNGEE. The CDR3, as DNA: TGCGCCAGCAGTGTTGGGAACACCGGGGAGCTGTTTTTT. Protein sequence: CASSVGNTGELFF.

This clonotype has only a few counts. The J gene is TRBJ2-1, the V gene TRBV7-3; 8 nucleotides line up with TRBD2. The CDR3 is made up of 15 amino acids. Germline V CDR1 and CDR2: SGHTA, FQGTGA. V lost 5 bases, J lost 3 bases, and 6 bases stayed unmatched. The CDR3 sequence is CASSPGAGGYNEQFF. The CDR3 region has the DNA TGTGCCAGCAGCCCTGGGGCGGGGGGCTACAATGAGCAGTTCTTC.

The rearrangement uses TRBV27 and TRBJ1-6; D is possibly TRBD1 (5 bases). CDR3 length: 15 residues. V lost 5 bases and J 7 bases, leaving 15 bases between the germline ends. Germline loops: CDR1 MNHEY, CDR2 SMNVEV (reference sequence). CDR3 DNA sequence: TGTGCCAGCAGTACCGAACAGGTGGCCAATTCACCCCTCCACTTT. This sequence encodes CASSTEQVANSPLHF.

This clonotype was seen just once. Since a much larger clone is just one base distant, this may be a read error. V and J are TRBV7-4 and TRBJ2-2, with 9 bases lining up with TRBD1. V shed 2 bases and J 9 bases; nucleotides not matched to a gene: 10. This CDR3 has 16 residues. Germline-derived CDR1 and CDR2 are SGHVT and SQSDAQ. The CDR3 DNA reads TGTGCCAGCAGCTTACCGGGACAGGGTCGAACCAGGGAGCTGTTTTTT. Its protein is CASSLPGQGRTRELFF.

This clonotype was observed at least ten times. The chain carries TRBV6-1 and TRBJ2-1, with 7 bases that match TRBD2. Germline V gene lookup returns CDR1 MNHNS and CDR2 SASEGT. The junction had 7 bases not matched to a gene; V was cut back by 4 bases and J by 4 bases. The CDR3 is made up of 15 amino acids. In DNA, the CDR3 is TGTGCCAGCAGTGCTTGGGAGGGAGATTACAATGAGCAGTTCTTC. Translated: CASSAWEGDYNEQFF.

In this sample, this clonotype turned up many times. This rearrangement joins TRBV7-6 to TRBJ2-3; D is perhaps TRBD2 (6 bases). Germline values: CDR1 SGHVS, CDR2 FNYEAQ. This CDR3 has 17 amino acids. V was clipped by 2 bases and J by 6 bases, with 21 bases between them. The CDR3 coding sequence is TGTGCCAGCAGCTTAAGACGGAACGGTGCTGGGGGGGATACGCAGTATTTT. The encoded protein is CASSLRRNGAGGDTQYF.

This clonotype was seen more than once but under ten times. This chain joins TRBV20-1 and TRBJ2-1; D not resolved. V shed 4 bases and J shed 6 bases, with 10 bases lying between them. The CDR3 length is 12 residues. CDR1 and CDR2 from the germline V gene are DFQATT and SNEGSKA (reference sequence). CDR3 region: CSANRQTNEQFF. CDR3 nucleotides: TGCAGTGCTAATCGCCAAACCAATGAGCAGTTCTTC.

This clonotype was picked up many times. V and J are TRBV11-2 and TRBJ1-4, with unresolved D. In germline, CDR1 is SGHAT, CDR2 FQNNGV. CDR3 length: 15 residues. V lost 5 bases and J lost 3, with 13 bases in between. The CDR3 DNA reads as TGTGCCAGCAGCCCCCCCGCCCATGCTAATGAAAAACTGTTTTTT. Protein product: CASSPPAHANEKLFF.

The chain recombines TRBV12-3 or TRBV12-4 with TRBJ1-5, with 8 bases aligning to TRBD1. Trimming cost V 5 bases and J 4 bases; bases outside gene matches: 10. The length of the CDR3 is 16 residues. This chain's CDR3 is CASSPERQGRNQPQHF. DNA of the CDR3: TGTGCCAGCAGTCCCGAAAGACAGGGGCGTAATCAGCCCCAGCATTTT.

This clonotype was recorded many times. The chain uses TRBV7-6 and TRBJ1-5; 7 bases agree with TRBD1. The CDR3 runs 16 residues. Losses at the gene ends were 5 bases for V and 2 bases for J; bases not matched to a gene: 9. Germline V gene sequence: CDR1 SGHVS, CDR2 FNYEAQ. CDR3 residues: CASSPGITGGNQPQHF. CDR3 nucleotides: TGTGCCAGCAGCCCCGGGATCACAGGGGGCAATCAGCCCCAGCATTTT.

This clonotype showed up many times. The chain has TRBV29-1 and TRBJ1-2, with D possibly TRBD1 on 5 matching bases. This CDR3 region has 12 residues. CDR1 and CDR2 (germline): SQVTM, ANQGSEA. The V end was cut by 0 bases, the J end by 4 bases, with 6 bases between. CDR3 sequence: CSVEEDIYGYTF. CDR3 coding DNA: TGCAGCGTTGAAGAGGACATCTATGGCTACACCTTC.

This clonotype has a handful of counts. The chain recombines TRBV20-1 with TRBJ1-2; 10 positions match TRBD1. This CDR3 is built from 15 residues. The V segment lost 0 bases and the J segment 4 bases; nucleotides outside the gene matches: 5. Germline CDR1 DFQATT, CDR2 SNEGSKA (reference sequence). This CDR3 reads CSARDLDRGLYGYTF. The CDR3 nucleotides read TGCAGTGCTAGAGACCTAGACAGGGGGCTCTATGGCTACACCTTC.

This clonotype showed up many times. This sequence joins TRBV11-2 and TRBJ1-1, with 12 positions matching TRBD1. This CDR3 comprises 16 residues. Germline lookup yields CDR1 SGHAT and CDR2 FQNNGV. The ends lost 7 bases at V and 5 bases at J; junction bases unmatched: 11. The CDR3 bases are TGTGCCAGCACCTGGGGACAGGGGGCGCGGGTTACTGAAGCTTTCTTT. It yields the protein CASTWGQGARVTEAFF.